This T cell receptor beta chain was recorded in a study of cytomegalovirus exposure and HLA in healthy donors. The germline V gene encodes CDR1 MDHEN and CDR2 SYDVKM. With 7 bases clipped from V and 6 bases from J, the junction kept 9 bases outside the gene matches. CDR3 length: 15 residues. PCR was performed using 60 Vbeta and 13 Jbeta primers. Sequencing used immunoSEQ multiplex PCR; TCRdb keeps in-frame clones, though not all of them. The sample has fewer than 150,000 clones; about 78% are singletons. The gene calls are TRBV28 and TRBJ2-3; TRBD2 matches 11 bases. This receptor was taken from a man aged 50 or older in good health and CMV-seronegative. The sequenced sample consisted of PBMCs. CDR3 loop: CASTQQPSGRDTQYF. Here the CDR3 DNA reads TGTGCCAGCACCCAACAACCTAGCGGGAGGGATACGCAGTATTTT.